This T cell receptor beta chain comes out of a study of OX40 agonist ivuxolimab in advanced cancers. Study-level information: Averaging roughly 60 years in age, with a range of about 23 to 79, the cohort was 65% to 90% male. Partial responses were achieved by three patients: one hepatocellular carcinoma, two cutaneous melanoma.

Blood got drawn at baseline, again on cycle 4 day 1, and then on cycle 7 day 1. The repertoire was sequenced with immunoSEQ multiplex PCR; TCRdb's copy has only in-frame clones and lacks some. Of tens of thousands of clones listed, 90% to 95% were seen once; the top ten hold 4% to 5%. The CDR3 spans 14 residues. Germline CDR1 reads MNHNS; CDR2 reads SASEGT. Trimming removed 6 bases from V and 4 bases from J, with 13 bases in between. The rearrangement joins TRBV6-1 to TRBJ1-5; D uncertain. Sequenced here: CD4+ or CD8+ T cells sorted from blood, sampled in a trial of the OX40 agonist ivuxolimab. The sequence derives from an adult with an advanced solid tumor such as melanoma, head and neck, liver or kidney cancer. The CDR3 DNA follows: TGTGCCAGCAGGGATATTGGAGCGAATCAGCCCCAGCATTTT. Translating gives CASRDIGANQPQHF.